This TCR beta chain derives from a study of CD8 T cells in ankylosing spondylitis (dated by TCRdb to 2016 to 2017). Study-wide context: The study set out to find disease-linked TCR variants by profiling T cell receptor beta repertoires in ankylosing spondylitis patients and healthy donors. Peripheral blood samples were taken, and synovial fluid was additionally collected from ankylosing spondylitis patients. In total, the full study cohort was made up of approximately 99 healthy donors and approximately 24 ankylosing spondylitis patients.

Clipping removes 6 bases from V and 3 bases from J, with 10 as the unmatched junction base count. The CDR3 starts with the cysteine, ends with the phenylalanine, and has 15 residues. Only the CDR3 part of the read is kept: 45 bases, read in frame from the first base. Per the germline V gene (reference sequence), LNHDA is the CDR1 and SQIVND is the CDR2. To note about this clonotype: Its binding antigen is unknown. Base qualities are missing; no much larger clone stands one base away.

The sequencer was an Illumina HiSeq 2500. Quantitative 5'-RACE with molecular barcodes was used to prepare TCR beta libraries. Per the authors' processing: Disease-linked TCR variants were identified with a new computational method built on a probabilistic model of VDJ rearrangement. TCRdb handled the public reads itself, with Q25 trimming in fastp and clone calling in MiXCR, and kept productive beta chains. Rows merge per CDR3 protein into single entries with the most common DNA and genes. The V and J calls follow TCRdb's processing rather than the paper's. The sample table records 130,000 or so distinct CDR3 sequences; over 15% of these occur just once. The leading ten clones occupy 25% to 40% of the sample. The full study reports these points: A CD8+ phenotype was shown by the disease-linked clones, which were found at relatively low frequencies in peripheral blood. The disease-linked clones were reported as significantly enriched in matched synovial fluid samples from ankylosing spondylitis patients. A TCR beta motif made up of several highly homologous amino acid variants appeared to be characteristic of blood from ankylosing spondylitis patients. Some motif variants had previously been reported in the synovial fluid and blood of reactive arthritis patients, which suggests shared mechanisms of disease initiation.

The V gene is TRBV19 and the J gene is TRBJ1-1, with 7 bases in between that match TRBD1. The source of this sequence is a male donor with ankylosing spondylitis. Sequencing was done on a sample of blood, either unsorted or a sorted T cell fraction (not recorded which). The nucleotide sequence is given as TGTGCCAGTAGACGACAGGGTTTCTTTGACACTGAAGCTTTCTTT. It translates as CASRRQGFFDTEAFF.